The T cell receptor beta chain under discussion was sequenced for a study of blood T cell repertoires in COVID-19. Study in general: Samples representing acute and convalescent COVID-19 were sourced from the United States, Italy and Spain. From T cells, B-cell-depleted T cells, or PBMCs came the material, which was cDNA or gDNA.

Enrolled during active infection, Seattle patients were then followed longitudinally. Original handling: Using reference gene primer amplification, nucleated cell counts were estimated. The protocol was immunoSEQ multiplex PCR, while the TCRdb copy is restricted to in-frame clones and leaves out a portion. The V and J calls and clone size are taken from that table; D and trimming were inferred from the DNA. Among 110,000 or so clones listed, around 85% were seen once. Germline V gives CDR1 SGHRS, CDR2 YFSETQ. Germline trimming cut 4 bases from V and 2 bases from J; bases unmatched to any gene: 7. The CDR3 loop spans 15 amino acids.

The chain uses TRBV5-1 and TRBJ2-7; 9 bases line up with TRBD1. The sequence derives from an older woman with COVID-19, enrolled during active disease. The sample taken for sequencing was peripheral blood. CDR3 residues: CASSRGGTGPYEQYF. DNA for the CDR3: TGCGCCAGCAGCCGGGGAGGGACAGGGCCCTACGAGCAGTACTTC. Variable domain in full (rest from reference TRBV5-1 and TRBJ2-7): KAGVTQTPRYLIKTRGQQVTLSCSPISGHRSVSWYQQTPGQGLQFLFEYFSETQRNKGNFPGRFSGRQFSNSRSEMNVSTLELGDSALYLCASSRGGTGPYEQYFGPGTRLTVT.